This T cell receptor (beta chain) was captured by sequencing in a study of shared clonotypes between healthy human individuals. Germline-derived CDR1 and CDR2 are SGDLS and YYNGEE. This CDR3 spans 15 amino acids. The V gene end was trimmed by 3 bases and the J gene end by 8 bases; junction bases not matched to a gene: 8. Some clones are missing from TCRdb's copy, which holds only in-frame ones; the method was immunoSEQ multiplex PCR. The table has about 2.3 million clones, 90% to 95% seen once. Healthy adults negative for HIV, lacking recent acute infections or vaccinations, served as donors. The chain is built from TRBV9 and TRBJ1-4; 9 bases fit TRBD1. The sequence was collected from a man in his late teens or twenties in good health. Some clones in this sample may be carry-over from other donors' samples. Sequenced input: naive CD4+ T cells from PBMCs. Indicated subset: CD45RA+ positively selected. The CDR3 DNA reads TGTGCCAGCAGCGAGTACGGGACAGGGAACGAAAAACTGTTTTTT. It encodes CASSEYGTGNEKLFF. Together with reference TRBV9 and TRBJ1-4, the CDR3 gives the full variable domain: DSGVTQTPKHLITATGQRVTLRCSPRSGDLSVYWYQQSLDQGLQFLIQYYNGEERAKGNILERFSAQQFPDLHSELNLSSLELGDSALYFCASSEYGTGNEKLFFGSGTQLSVL.